This entry concerns a single T cell receptor beta chain. This receptor's antigen is unknown. There are no base qualities to consult, and no much larger clone falls within one base. This entry belongs to a study of regulatory T cells in long-lasting Graves disease (TCRdb year 2021). About the investigation overall: Persistent Graves' disease meant more than 5 years of antithyroid drug treatment with TSH receptor autoantibodies that stayed positive. The study was conducted in China and was registered as a clinical trial. Persistent Graves' disease patients were compared with newly diagnosed Graves' disease patients by peripheral blood TCR sequencing and RNA sequencing. Antithyroid drugs had been taken for 10 to 13 years on average by persistent Graves' disease patients in the clinical cohort. A total of around 35 samples were covered by TCR sequencing, comprising 13 persistent and about 20 newly diagnosed Graves' disease patients. Results the study describes overall, beyond this receptor: Patients with persistent disease shared more public clonotypes (about 2,500) than newly diagnosed patients did (roughly 970). The study examined only peripheral blood because the primary lesion, thyroid tissue, could not be accessed. Lower TCR Shannon entropy and fewer highly expanded clones were observed in persistent Graves' disease patients than in newly diagnosed patients, which suggested clonal expansion. The authors noted that the small sample size was a limitation that may lower accuracy. Persistent disease showed preferential use of TRBV28, TRBJ1-2 and TRBJ2-5, whereas newly diagnosed disease favored TRBV20-1 and TRBJ2-1. Sequencing and analysis were limited to the TCR beta chain.

V is cut back by 4 bases and J by 8 bases, with 8 bases in the junction unmatched. CDR1 is given as SGHKS and CDR2 as YYEKEE, both from the germline V gene (reference sequence). Taken from cysteine to phenylalanine, the CDR3 has 15 residues. Only the CDR3 portion is preserved as DNA: 45 bases, with reading frame beginning at the first base. The time point label, as the study defines it: persistent/refractory GD, antithyroid drugs over 5 years with positive TRAb. RNA was extracted from PBMCs in TRIzol for both TCR sequencing and RNA sequencing. Graves' disease was diagnosed according to American Thyroid Association guidelines. The patients came from an endocrinology department in Xi'an, China. Each patient gave roughly 8.4 milliliters of peripheral blood, collected in an EDTA anticoagulant tube. Ficoll Paque Plus density gradient separation was used to isolate PBMCs, and no additional T cell sorting was done. RNA quality was checked with an Agilent 2100 Bioanalyzer and agarose gel, and concentration with a NanoDrop 2000.

Receptor libraries were prepared by multiplex PCR. This sample was sequenced with an Illumina HiSeq 4000. To build TCR beta libraries, CDR3 regions were amplified by Arm-PCR using iRepertoire HTBI primers. Gel purification was performed on PCR products prior to sequencing. On the study's bioinformatics: Gene usage analysis of CDR3 amino acid clonotypes relied on the 62 TRBV and 12 to 15 TRBJ segments identified across samples. Filtered high-quality paired reads were merged into contigs using COPE and FqMerger. BLAST was used to align contigs to IMGT TRBV, TRBD and TRBJ reference genes, and CDR3 was defined according to IMGT. Clonotypes above 0.1% frequency were classified as highly expanded clones. Repertoire diversity was measured by Shannon entropy, and V-J evenness by the Gini coefficient. Clonotypes shared by more than one individual were considered public. TCRdb passed the public sequencing reads through fastp at Q25 and MiXCR, retaining productive beta sequences. CDR3 protein sequences are deduplicated, and each keeps its most common genes and DNA. What appears here as the V and J calls and clone size reflects TCRdb's work, not the paper's. In this sample the table shows about 470,000 distinct CDR3 sequences, less than 25% of which occur a single time. The ten largest clones add up to roughly 8% of the sample.

The specimen was peripheral blood mononuclear cells (PBMCs), collected when the disease was refractory, from a patient treated with antithyroid drugs. This sequence uses TRBV5-5 and TRBJ2-2, with TRBD2 matching 10 junction bases. The receptor was derived from a female donor with Graves disease. CDR3 loop: CASSQGLASSGELFF. The sequence in DNA is TGTGCCAGCAGCCAGGGACTAGCGTCTTCTGGGGAGCTGTTTTTT. This CDR3, with the reference TRBV5-5 and TRBJ2-2 proteins standing in past its ends, gives the full variable domain DAGVTQSPTHLIKTRGQQVTLRCSPISGHKSVSWYQQVLGQGPQFIFQYYEKEERGRGNFPDRFSARQFPNYSSELNVNALLLGDSALYLCASSQGLASSGELFFGEGSRLTVL.